These T cell receptor beta chains were read from a single sample in a study of shared clonotypes between healthy human individuals. Sequenced by immunoSEQ multiplex PCR; TCRdb stores in-frame clones only, minus some. Among approximately 1.9 million clones listed, over 85% were seen once. Sequenced sample: naive CD8+ T cells from PBMCs. These receptors all come from a man younger than 35 in good health. Some clones in this sample may be carry-over from other donors' samples. The CDR3 runs from the conserved cysteine through the conserved F or W. Each record gives: J gene, V gene, CDR3 protein.

TRBJ1-1,TRBV5-6,CASSPGTGVIFF
TRBJ2-4,TRBV4-3,CASSQDSGGSIQYF
TRBJ1-3,TRBV19,CASTPAGLSGNTIYF
TRBJ2-7,TRBV27,CASSLSFERELVSEQYF
TRBJ2-7,TRBV11-2,CASSLDRFLAKSYEQYF
TRBJ2-1,TRBV5-1,CASSLSMGYNEQFF
TRBJ2-7,TRBV7-3,CASSLAGGAYEQYF
TRBJ2-7,TRBV14,CASSRITGVPYEQYF
TRBJ2-1,TRBV29-1,CSVEGVAGTSGIDYNEQFF
TRBJ2-1,TRBV30,CAWNGRPRSYNEQFF
TRBJ1-1,TRBV23-1,CASTLLRVGAFF
TRBJ1-4,TRBV9,CASSVWGAVGEKLFF
TRBJ2-7,TRBV19,CASSRSLAGGREQYF
TRBJ2-4,TRBV5-5,CASSLGPRTGLTKNIQYF
TRBJ1-5,TRBV12-2,CASRSETDHSNQPQHF
TRBJ2-7,TRBV4-1,CASSQDPGDGYYEQYF
TRBJ2-3,TRBV18,CASSPYPRTSGTDTQYF
TRBJ1-1,TRBV7-9,CALEGGTEAFF
TRBJ2-7,TRBV27,CASSILAGDHEQYF
TRBJ1-1,TRBV6-6,CASSHLTGTGGEAFF
TRBJ2-7,TRBV9,CASGSLAGDQYF
TRBJ1-3,TRBV6-1,CASSETAGNTIYF
TRBJ2-1,TRBV2,CASSEALHGQGADEQFF
TRBJ2-7,TRBV4-3,CASSQDRWREESYEQYF
TRBJ2-7,TRBV27,CASRGNYGPEPLNYEQYF
TRBJ2-7,TRBV7-9,CASSGETGDSSYEQYF
TRBJ2-1,TRBV5-1,CASSLTDSKQFF
TRBJ1-4,TRBV27,CASSWDRGEKLFF
TRBJ2-7,TRBV28,CASSLLDRTYEQYF
TRBJ1-2,TRBV15,CATSNGGQGDYGYTF
TRBJ2-7,TRBV4-2,CASSQDLPGEAISYEQYF
TRBJ2-1,TRBV6-5,CASSLLPSTISEQFF
TRBJ2-7,TRBV10-2,CASSHSGTGVYEQYF
TRBJ2-3,TRBV13,CASNIAESTDTQYF
TRBJ2-3,TRBV11-2,CASSLVLTDPSTDTQYF
TRBJ2-3,TRBV9,CASSVDRDRKSTDTQYF
TRBJ1-2,TRBV29-1,CSVVQVASGYTF
TRBJ2-7,TRBV7-9,CASSSLTSGRGGYEQYF
TRBJ2-2,TRBV28,CASSNPWSVRGSAGELFF
TRBJ2-1,TRBV6-5,CASSSGTSGMYEQFF
TRBJ2-3,TRBV11-3,CASSPGRGGTDTQYF
TRBJ2-7,TRBV27,CASSFINPGMSGGYEQYF
TRBJ1-5,TRBV18,CASSPSFRVGNQPQHF
TRBJ2-7,TRBV11-3,CASSLGGRYPYEQYF
TRBJ1-1,TRBV7-2,CASSYLHGTEAFF
TRBJ1-2,TRBV7-9,CASSFSGGLNYGYTF
TRBJ2-7,TRBV27,CASGEGLRQYF